These 30 T cell receptor beta chains share one sample of origin, sequenced in a study of T cell responses to AZD1222 COVID-19 vaccine. Method: immunoSEQ multiplex PCR; TCRdb's copy keeps in-frame clones and lacks some. This sample carries about 88,000 clones, roughly 94% of them seen once, and the ten largest clones take 5% to 6.5%. The sequenced sample was peripheral blood, obtained on day 0 of AZD1222 vaccination. These receptors all stem from an adult in good health.

The J gene is TRBJ2-3, the V gene TRBV5-1, with 8 positions matching TRBD2. Germline V gives CDR1 SGHRS, CDR2 YFSETQ. The CDR3 covers 14 residues. Trimming cost V 4 bases and J 4 bases; bases outside gene matches: 5. CDR3 sequence reads: CASSDTSGPDTQYF. For the CDR3, the DNA is TGCGCCAGCAGCGATACTAGCGGTCCAGATACGCAGTATTTT.

CDR3 region: CASSIDFRGSYNEQFF. DNA for the CDR3: TGTGCCAGTAGTATTGACTTCAGGGGCTCCTACAATGAGCAGTTCTTC. The V and J genes are TRBV19 and TRBJ2-1, with D possibly matching TRBD1 (6 bases). The ends were cut back, 3 bases at V and 0 bases at J, with 12 bases in the middle. The CDR3 has 16 amino acids. The V gene's germline CDR1 is LNHDA and CDR2 SQIVND (reference sequence).

The rearrangement joins TRBV15 to TRBJ2-7; tentative D call: TRBD1 (5 bases). The germline gives CDR1 LNHNV, CDR2 YYDKDF (reference sequence). V was cut by 2 bases and J by 3 bases, with 17 bases left in between. This CDR3 is 16 amino acids long. The CDR3 here is CATSRYPTGLVYEQYF. DNA of the CDR3: TGTGCCACCAGCAGATACCCAACAGGCCTCGTCTACGAGCAGTACTTC.

The chain uses TRBV9 and TRBJ2-1; TRBD2 aligns across 12 bases. The CDR3 extends over 16 amino acids. V trimming: 3 bases; J trimming: 2 bases; junction bases outside the gene matches: 3. CDR1 and CDR2 (germline): SGDLS, YYNGEE. The CDR3 sequence is CASSASGRGTYNEQFF. DNA of the CDR3: TGTGCCAGCAGCGCTAGCGGGAGGGGGACCTACAATGAGCAGTTCTTC. Based on the CDR3 plus reference TRBV9 and TRBJ2-1, the full variable domain is DSGVTQTPKHLITATGQRVTLRCSPRSGDLSVYWYQQSLDQGLQFLIQYYNGEERAKGNILERFSAQQFPDLHSELNLSSLELGDSALYFCASSASGRGTYNEQFFGPGTRLTVL.

The chain employs TRBV7-2 and TRBJ1-1; weak D call: TRBD1 (6 bases). The germline V gene has CDR1 SGHTA and CDR2 FQGNSA. With 1 base removed from V and 1 base from J, the gap between germline ends came to 13 bases. The CDR3 is 16 residues long. The CDR3 is CASSLDREGRNTEAFF. CDR3 bases: TGTGCCAGCAGCTTAGACAGGGAGGGTAGGAACACTGAAGCTTTCTTT.

The chain recombines TRBV5-1 with TRBJ1-3, with a possible D match to TRBD1 (5 bases). This CDR3 spans 16 amino acids. The V gene lost 4 bases and the J gene lost 0 bases, with 14 bases spanning the gap. The germline V gene encodes CDR1 SGHRS and CDR2 YFSETQ. CDR3 DNA: TGCGCCAGCAGCCCAATTCCAGGGAGCTCTGGAAACACCATATATTTT. It translates to CASSPIPGSSGNTIYF.

In regard to this clone: This sample also contains other DNA sequences that code for the same CDR3. The J gene is TRBJ2-2, the V gene TRBV5-1; D gene unclear. V was trimmed by 4 bases and J by 2 bases, leaving 3 bases between them. CDR3 length: 12 residues. Per the germline V gene, CDR1 is SGHRS and CDR2 is YFSETQ. The CDR3 spells CASSLNTGELFF. For the CDR3, the DNA is TGCGCCAGCAGCCTTAACACCGGGGAGCTGTTTTTT.

V is TRBV2 and J is TRBJ1-3, with 7 bases that match TRBD1. Germline V gene sequence: CDR1 SNHLY, CDR2 FYNNEI. The CDR3 has 15 amino acids. V lost 7 bases to trimming and J lost 0 bases; unmatched junction nucleotides: 6. The DNA for the CDR3 is TGTGCCAGCACCGCAACAGGGGCCTCTGGAAACACCATATATTTT. Residues: CASTATGASGNTIYF.

This clone was recorded only once. The chain joins TRBV6-5 to TRBJ1-5; TRBD1 might be the D (6 bases). Trimming took off 6 bases at V and 0 bases at J, with 12 bases between the two ends. The V gene's germline CDR1 is MNHEY and CDR2 SVGAGI. CDR3 length: 15 residues. The CDR3 loop is CASSRGQSSNQPQHF. The CDR3, as DNA: TGTGCCAGCAGCAGAGGACAGAGTAGCAATCAGCCCCAGCATTTT.

The V call is TRBV14, the J call TRBJ1-5, with no clear D. The CDR3 consists of 13 residues. Germline lookup yields CDR1 SGHDN and CDR2 FVKESK. The V end was cut by 1 base, the J end by 11 bases, with 12 bases between. CDR3 nucleotides: TGTGCCAGCAGCCAAGGGCTTCGTGGGGCCCAGCATTTT. Its translation: CASSQGLRGAQHF.

This clone was seen only a few times. V is TRBV6-5 and J is TRBJ2-1; 11 bases map to TRBD2. Trimming took 0 bases from V and 7 from J; bases not matched to a gene: 5. Germline V gives CDR1 MNHEY, CDR2 SVGAGI. The CDR3 consists of 16 residues. The CDR3 nucleotides are TGTGCCAGCAGTTACTCGGCTAGCGGGGGGTGGAATGAGCAGTTCTTC. This codes for CASSYSASGGWNEQFF.

The chain links TRBV14 to TRBJ1-3, with D possibly being TRBD1 (5 bases). Trimming left V 4 bases short and J 0 bases short, with 13 bases between. The germline gives CDR1 SGHDN, CDR2 FVKESK. The CDR3 runs to 16 residues. CDR3: CASSPREKSSGNTIYF. CDR3 bases: TGTGCCAGCAGCCCCAGGGAGAAGAGCTCTGGAAACACCATATATTTT. The full variable domain, completed using reference TRBV14 and TRBJ1-3, is EAGVTQFPSHSVIEKGQTVTLRCDPISGHDNLYWYRRVMGKEIKFLLHFVKESKQDESGMPNNRFLAERTGGTYSTLKVQPAELEDSGVYFCASSPREKSSGNTIYFGEGSWLTVV.

The genes are TRBV24-1 and TRBJ2-1; D unresolved. This CDR3 contains 13 residues. Trimming pared 1 base from V and 5 bases from J, leaving 5 bases between. Germline V CDR1 and CDR2: KGHDR, SFDVKD. This chain's CDR3 is CATSDFQHNEQFF. The CDR3 DNA sequence: TGTGCCACCAGTGATTTCCAGCACAATGAGCAGTTCTTC.

The chain has TRBV7-2 and TRBJ2-1, with 9 bases lining up with TRBD2. The CDR3 length is 16 residues. The junction had 8 bases not matched to a gene; V was cut back by 1 base and J by 7 bases. CDR1 is SGHTA and CDR2 is FQGNSA in the germline V gene. Here the CDR3 DNA reads TGTGCCAGCAGCTTAGGCGCGGCGGGAGGGCGAAATGAGCAGTTCTTC. Translation gives CASSLGAAGGRNEQFF.

The genes are TRBV10-3 and TRBJ1-1, with 8 positions matching TRBD1. This CDR3 has 14 residues. Unmatched junction bases numbered 8, after V lost 6 bases and J lost 5 bases. Germline assignment: CDR1 ENHRY and CDR2 SYGVKD. CDR3 residues: CAISATGGWTEAFF. DNA of the CDR3: TGTGCCATCAGCGCTACAGGGGGATGGACTGAAGCTTTCTTT.

The chain has TRBV15 and TRBJ1-6; D gene unclear. Germline V lookup: CDR1 LNHNV, CDR2 YYDKDF (reference sequence). Trimming pared 0 bases from V and 4 bases from J, leaving 7 bases between. The CDR3 contains 15 residues. The CDR3 sequence is CATSRDRGYNSPLHF. In DNA form, the CDR3 reads TGTGCCACCAGCAGAGATCGGGGATATAATTCACCCCTCCACTTT.

CDR3 residues: CASSFQGNYEQYF. Here the CDR3 DNA reads TGTGCCAGCAGTTTTCAGGGGAACTACGAGCAGTACTTC. This chain connects TRBV27 to TRBJ2-7; D possibly corresponds to TRBD1 (6 bases). V was shortened by 3 bases and J by 3 bases, with 9 bases between the two germline ends. This CDR3 has 13 residues. CDR1 is MNHEY and CDR2 is SMNVEV in the germline V gene (reference sequence).

The chain couples TRBV15 to TRBJ2-3; tentatively, D is TRBD2 (6 bases). The V gene's germline CDR1 is LNHNV and CDR2 YYDKDF (reference sequence). The V and J ends lost 1 base and 4 bases respectively, with 12 bases between them. This CDR3 is built from 15 residues. CDR3 nucleotide sequence: TGTGCCACCAGCAGAGCGGGACTGGGGGCAGATACGCAGTATTTT. Protein product: CATSRAGLGADTQYF.

The chain employs TRBV5-1 and TRBJ2-2, with D possibly matching TRBD1 (6 bases). The V gene lost 3 bases and the J gene lost 1 base, with 10 bases spanning the gap. Per the germline V gene, CDR1 is SGHRS and CDR2 is YFSETQ. The CDR3 totals 15 residues. The CDR3 spells CASSSRTVNTGELFF. The CDR3 DNA is TGCGCCAGCAGCTCGAGGACAGTGAACACCGGGGAGCTGTTTTTT.

CDR3 DNA sequence: TGTGCCAGCAGTTACAGGGGCCCCGAAGCTTTCTTT. Amino acid sequence: CASSYRGPEAFF. The chain is built from TRBV6-2 or TRBV6-3 and TRBJ1-1; D is possibly TRBD1 (5 bases). CDR1 MNHEY and CDR2 SVGEGT come from the germline V gene. The CDR3 covers 12 residues. Trimming pared 2 bases from V and 8 bases from J, leaving 9 bases between.

The rearrangement uses TRBV2 and TRBJ1-5; D is possibly TRBD1 (6 bases). The CDR3 runs to 14 residues. Trimming stripped 6 bases from V and 0 bases from J, with 9 bases between. From germline, CDR1 is SNHLY and CDR2 FYNNEI. CDR3 sequence: CASRGALSNQPQHF. The CDR3 coding sequence is TGTGCCAGCAGGGGGGCCCTTAGCAATCAGCCCCAGCATTTT.

This chain connects TRBV18 to TRBJ2-4; 8 bases fit TRBD1. The CDR3 runs to 16 residues. The ends lost 1 base at V and 0 bases at J; junction bases unmatched: 2. Germline CDR1 KGHSH, CDR2 LQKENI. CDR3 in DNA: TGTGCCAGCTCACCACGGACAGGGCCAGCCAAAAACATTCAGTACTTC. Translating it yields CASSPRTGPAKNIQYF.

The rearrangement links TRBV11-2 to TRBJ2-1; possibly TRBD2 for D (5 bases). The CDR3 loop spans 15 amino acids. Germline-derived CDR1 and CDR2 are SGHAT and FQNNGV. V was pared by 5 bases and J by 1 base, with 12 bases between. CDR3: CASSQGRDSYNEQFF. For the CDR3, the DNA is TGTGCCAGCAGCCAAGGACGGGATTCCTACAATGAGCAGTTCTTC.

DNA of the CDR3: TGCAGCGTTGCGGGAGACAGGGGGCTGTACGAGCAGTACTTC. It is translated as CSVAGDRGLYEQYF. The rearrangement links TRBV29-1 to TRBJ2-7, with 10 bases aligning to TRBD1. The J segment lost 4 bases and the V segment lost 4 bases, leaving 7 bases of the junction unmatched. Germline V gives CDR1 SQVTM, CDR2 ANQGSEA. This CDR3 has 14 residues.

This clone appeared a single time. This sequence joins TRBV7-3 and TRBJ1-2, with D unresolved. V lost 3 bases and J 4 bases, leaving 6 bases between the germline ends. Germline-derived CDR1 and CDR2 are SGHTA and FQGTGA. There are 12 residues in the CDR3. The CDR3 loop reads CASSFDLYGYTF. The CDR3 DNA is TGTGCCAGCAGCTTCGACCTCTATGGCTACACCTTC.

This chain links TRBV30 with TRBJ1-3; unclear D gene. The CDR3 sequence is 13 residues long. Germline V lookup: CDR1 GTSNPN, CDR2 SVGIG (reference sequence). The V gene lost 0 bases and the J gene lost 5 bases, with 8 bases spanning the gap. CDR3 bases: TGTGCCTGGAGTGTAAACTTTAGAAACACCATATATTTT. Residues: CAWSVNFRNTIYF.

This clone has only one observation. This chain links TRBV3-1 (or the pseudogene TRBV3-2) with TRBJ1-6; TRBD1 is a possible D gene (6 bases). The ends were cut back, 3 bases at V and 7 bases at J, with 13 bases in the middle. The CDR3 has 15 residues. CDR1 LGHDT and CDR2 YNNKEL come from the germline V gene (reference sequence). The CDR3 sequence is CASSQVQGANSPLHF. DNA of the CDR3: TGTGCCAGCAGCCAGGTACAGGGAGCGAATTCACCCCTCCACTTT.

This chain links TRBV19 with TRBJ1-1, with D maybe TRBD1 (5 bases). Germline CDR1 and CDR2: LNHDA and SQIVND (reference sequence). The V gene lost 4 bases and the J gene lost 4 bases, with 16 bases spanning the gap. CDR3 length equals 15 residues. The CDR3 is CASSRGPPGSTEAFF. CDR3 sequence (DNA): TGTGCCAGTAGTAGGGGCCCACCCGGGAGCACTGAAGCTTTCTTT. The variable domain in full, with the rest retrieved from reference TRBV19 and TRBJ1-1, is DGGITQSPKYLFRKEGQNVTLSCEQNLNHDAMYWYRQDPGQGLRLIYYSQIVNDFQKGDIAEGYSVSREKKESFPLTVTSAQKNPTAFYLCASSRGPPGSTEAFFGQGTRLTVV.

The chain uses TRBV24-1 and TRBJ2-5; tentative D call: TRBD2 (5 bases). From germline, CDR1 is KGHDR and CDR2 SFDVKD. Trimming stripped 5 bases from V and 3 bases from J, with 9 bases between. This CDR3 is 13 amino acids long. DNA for the CDR3: TGTGCCACCAGTGCGGCGGGTAAAGAGACCCAGTACTTC. This gives the protein CATSAAGKETQYF.

The gene calls are TRBV9 and TRBJ1-3; D uncertain. CDR3 length: 17 residues. V was cut by 4 bases and J by 0 bases, with 17 bases left in between. Germline CDR1 SGDLS, CDR2 YYNGEE. The DNA of the CDR3 is TGTGCCAGCAGCACACAAGACGGGCGGAACTCTGGAAACACCATATATTTT. Its protein is CASSTQDGRNSGNTIYF.